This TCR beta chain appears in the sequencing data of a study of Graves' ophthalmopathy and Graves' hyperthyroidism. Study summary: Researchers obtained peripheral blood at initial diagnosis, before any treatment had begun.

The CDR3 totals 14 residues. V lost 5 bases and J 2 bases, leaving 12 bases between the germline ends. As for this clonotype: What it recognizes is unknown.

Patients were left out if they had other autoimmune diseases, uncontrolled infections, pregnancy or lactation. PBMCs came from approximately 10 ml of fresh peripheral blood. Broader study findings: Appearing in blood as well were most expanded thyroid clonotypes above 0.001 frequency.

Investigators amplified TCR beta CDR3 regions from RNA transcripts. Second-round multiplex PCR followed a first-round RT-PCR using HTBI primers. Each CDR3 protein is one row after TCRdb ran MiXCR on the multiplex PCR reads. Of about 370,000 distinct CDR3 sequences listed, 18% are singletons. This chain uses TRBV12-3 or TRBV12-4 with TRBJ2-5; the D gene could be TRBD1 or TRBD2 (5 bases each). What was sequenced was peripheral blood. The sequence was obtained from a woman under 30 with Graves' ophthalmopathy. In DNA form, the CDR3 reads TGTGCCAGCAGTCCCATGGGACGTCAAGAGACCCAGTACTTC. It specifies CASSPMGRQETQYF.